The clone carrying this T cell receptor beta chain occurred many times. The data were taken from a study of T cells in Graves' hyperthyroidism and ophthalmopathy. It was RNA transcripts that yielded the amplified TCR beta CDR3 regions. Researchers ran a first-round RT-PCR on the TCR CDR3 using the HTBI primer set. TCRdb reanalysed the multiplex PCR reads using MiXCR and keeps one entry per CDR3 protein. This sample has 210,000 or so distinct CDR3 sequences, with 17% found just once. The sequenced material came from blood. The TCR originated in a man aged 50-59 years with Graves' hyperthyroidism.

CDR3 sequence: CSATLAGGYTDTQYF. The CDR3 nucleotides read TGCAGTGCTACACTAGCGGGAGGGTACACAGATACGCAGTATTTT. The chain has TRBV20-1 and TRBJ2-3; the match to TRBD2 covers 13 bases. Germline V lookup: CDR1 DFQATT, CDR2 SNEGSKA (reference sequence). This CDR3 is built from 15 residues. J gave up 2 bases and V 4 bases, and 3 bases lay outside the gene matches.